These 5 T cell receptor beta chains were all obtained from the same sample, sequenced in a study of shared clonotypes between healthy human individuals. Only in-frame clones appear in the TCRdb table, and some are missing; sequencing was by immunoSEQ multiplex PCR. The sample lists fewer than 2.5 million clones; approximately 93% were seen once. The sample taken for sequencing was naive CD4+ T cells from PBMCs. Subset of the sample: CD45RA+ positively selected. The receptors were gathered from a man younger than 35 in good health. Some clones in this sample may be carry-over from other donors' samples.

This chain uses TRBV11-2 with TRBJ2-7; 10 nucleotides line up with TRBD1. The V and J ends lost 3 bases and 5 bases, in that order; junction bases with no gene match: 7. Germline assignment: CDR1 SGHAT and CDR2 FQNNGV. The CDR3 length is 15 residues. The chain's CDR3 is CASSLDSGTGDEQYF. Here the CDR3 DNA reads TGTGCCAGCAGCTTGGACTCCGGGACAGGGGACGAGCAGTACTTC.

For this clone: Other DNA sequences in this sample translate to the same CDR3. The rearrangement joins TRBV18 to TRBJ1-5; D perhaps matches TRBD1 (5 bases). In germline, CDR1 is KGHSH, CDR2 LQKENI. This CDR3 has 14 residues. Trimming removed 2 bases from V and 3 bases from J, with 8 bases in between. CDR3 residues: CASSPGGSNQPQHF. For the CDR3, the DNA is TGTGCCAGCTCACCAGGGGGTTCCAATCAGCCCCAGCATTTT.

The rearrangement joins TRBV29-1 to TRBJ1-2; tentative D call: TRBD1 (6 bases). CDR3 length: 13 residues. Trimming pared 4 bases from V and 3 bases from J, leaving 12 bases between. Per germline, CDR1 SQVTM and CDR2 ANQGSEA. CDR3 in amino acids: CSVGWTEHYGYTF. The CDR3 nucleotides read TGCAGCGTTGGATGGACAGAGCACTATGGCTACACCTTC.

This clone was detected once. The chain links TRBV5-1 to TRBJ2-1; D is undetermined. Germline CDR1 reads SGHRS; CDR2 reads YFSETQ. Trimming removed 5 bases from V and 10 bases from J, with 4 bases in between. The CDR3 has 9 amino acids. CDR3 sequence reads: CASSDEQFF. The CDR3 DNA reads TGCGCCAGCAGTGACGAGCAGTTCTTC.

J is TRBJ1-4 and V is TRBV6-5; 10 bases agree with TRBD1. From germline, CDR1 is MNHEY and CDR2 SVGAGI. CDR3 length: 13 amino acids. With 5 bases clipped from V and 10 bases from J, the junction kept 4 bases outside the gene matches. Written as DNA, the CDR3 is TGTGCCAGCAGTAGGGGACAGGGGCGAAAACTGTTTTTT. Translating gives CASSRGQGRKLFF.